This TCR beta chain was obtained from a study of cytomegalovirus exposure and HLA in healthy donors. This clone was detected once. The target antigen is unknown. The study sampled nominally healthy donors, though unrecorded immune exposures were likely. This CDR3 comprises 16 residues. PCR primers comprised 60 Vbeta and 13 Jbeta primers. The assay was immunoSEQ multiplex PCR, and TCRdb's table has in-frame clones only and misses some. The sample contains approximately 100,000 clones, about 80% of which appear only once. Study-wide results and limits: Specific recognition of CMV antigens was confirmed in vitro for three chains (all CMV-associated).

The source of this sequence is a female donor in good health and CMV-seronegative. V usage is TRBV12-2 and J usage is TRBJ2-1; the table assigns TRBD2, which was not confirmed against the DNA. TRBV12-2 is termed a pseudogene. Sequences were obtained from PBMCs. The CDR3 spells CASRLAFLAGGNEQFF. CDR3 DNA sequence: TGTGCAAGTCGCTTAGCGTTTCTAGCGGGGGGCAATGAGCAGTTCTTC.